These 24 T cell receptor beta chains came from one sample sequenced in a study of T-cell reconstitution after alpha-beta-depleted transplantation in children (dated by TCRdb to the mid-2010s). Sample treatment or condition, as interpreted from the label and publication: allogeneic hematopoietic cell transplantation with graft depleted of TCRalphabeta T cells and CD19 B cells. Libraries were prepared through PCR. The data were produced on an Illumina HiSeq 2500. Molecular barcoding was employed in the preparation of TCR libraries, with unique molecular identifiers being used to normalize TCRbeta repertoire quantification. Through fastp at Q25 and MiXCR, TCRdb rebuilt clones from the public reads, retaining in-frame beta chains. Rows with one shared CDR3 protein collapse into an entry with the most common genes and DNA. The sample has fewer than 400,000 distinct CDR3 sequences on record, approximately 23% of them singletons. The ten largest clonotypes hold approximately 10% of the sample.

The input for sequencing was PBMCs, mostly from graft donor cells, taken 180 days after TCRalphabeta/CD19-depleted stem cell transplant. All receptors derive from a male patient younger than 18 who had a stem cell transplant for acute lymphoblastic leukemia, so the T cells may come from the graft donor.

The chain employs TRBV4-1 and TRBJ2-2, with a tentative D call TRBD2 (6 bases). This CDR3 is built from 15 residues. Trimming pared 4 bases from V and 8 bases from J, leaving 17 bases between. The V gene's germline CDR1 is MGHRA and CDR2 YSYEKL. The CDR3 DNA follows: TGCGCCAGCAGCCCACTGGGGGGAGAATGGGGGGAGCTGTTTTTT. Translation: CASSPLGGEWGELFF.

This clonotype was observed a few times. The chain combines TRBV12-3 or TRBV12-4 with TRBJ1-5; D is unresolved. Trimming took 2 bases from V and 4 from J, leaving 9 bases between them. The CDR3 extends over 14 amino acids. In DNA form, the CDR3 reads TGTGCCAGCAGTTTATTGCAAAGGAATCAGCCCCAGCATTTT. Protein sequence: CASSLLQRNQPQHF.

V and J are TRBV7-3 and TRBJ2-3; 13 bases line up with TRBD2. V lost 1 base to trimming and J lost 1 base; unmatched junction nucleotides: 14. The V gene's germline CDR1 is SGHTA and CDR2 FQGTGA. This CDR3 has 21 residues. CDR3 nucleotide sequence: TGTGCCAGCAGCTTAAGTATTTTTGGGCGACTAGCGGGAGGAGGCACAGATACGCAGTATTTT. Protein product: CASSLSIFGRLAGGGTDTQYF.

This chain uses TRBV2 with TRBJ2-1; 7 nucleotides align to TRBD1. Germline-derived CDR1 and CDR2 are SNHLY and FYNNEI. With V trimmed by 9 bases and J by 4 bases, 12 bases remained unmatched. This CDR3 contains 15 residues. This chain's CDR3 is CASSTGTDIYNEQFF. The CDR3 DNA sequence: TGTGCCAGTAGTACCGGGACAGACATTTACAATGAGCAGTTCTTC.

This clonotype has at least ten counts. As DNA, the CDR3 is TGTGCCAGCAGCCACCAATCGGGCAGAATGTACCAAGAGACCCAGTACTTC. This translates into CASSHQSGRMYQETQYF. The chain carries TRBV12-3 or TRBV12-4 and TRBJ2-5; D is ambiguous. V dropped 6 bases and J dropped 0 bases, with 20 bases sitting between them. The CDR3 runs 17 residues.

The genes are TRBV6-4 and TRBJ2-3; 9 bases agree with TRBD1. V lost 9 bases, J lost 3 bases, and 16 bases stayed unmatched. CDR1 and CDR2 from the germline V gene are MRHNA and SNTAGT. The CDR3 covers 17 residues. This CDR3 is CARKCRDRVKVTDTQYF. CDR3 nucleotide sequence: TGTGCCAGGAAATGCCGGGACAGGGTAAAGGTAACAGATACGCAGTATTTT.

V is TRBV5-1 and J is TRBJ2-1, with TRBD2 identical over 11 bases. The trim removed 4 bases at V and 13 bases at J, leaving 13 bases unmatched. This CDR3 has 15 amino acids. Germline-derived CDR1 and CDR2 are SGHRS and YFSETQ. The CDR3 region is CASSPLAGGPAEQFF. In DNA, the CDR3 is TGCGCCAGCAGCCCATTAGCGGGAGGGCCGGCTGAACAGTTCTTC.

This sequence joins TRBV4-2 and TRBJ2-7; tentative D call: TRBD2 (5 bases). V was pared by 0 bases and J by 4 bases, with 19 bases between. Germline assignment: CDR1 LGHNA and CDR2 YNFKEQ. The CDR3 length is 17 residues. CDR3 loop: CASSQDLRRGKAYEQYF. Here the CDR3 DNA reads TGTGCCAGCAGCCAAGATCTGCGGAGAGGGAAGGCTTACGAGCAGTACTTC.

The chain has TRBV27 and TRBJ1-6; D gene uncertain. There are 15 residues in the CDR3. V gave up 8 bases and J gave up 0 bases, with 11 bases separating them. Per germline, CDR1 MNHEY and CDR2 SMNVEV (reference sequence). The CDR3 DNA follows: TGTGCCAGCGCCTCGATGAGCTCCTATAATTCACCCCTCCACTTT. Its protein product is CASASMSSYNSPLHF.

The sample holds a few counts of this clonotype. The chain carries TRBV3-1 and TRBJ2-5; 11 nucleotides match TRBD2. The trim removed 4 bases at V and 6 bases at J, leaving 10 bases unmatched. The CDR3 is 16 residues long. CDR1 and CDR2 (germline): LGHDT, YNNKEL (reference sequence). The CDR3 sequence: CASSPGTSGLIQTQYF. In DNA, the CDR3 is TGTGCCAGCAGCCCAGGGACTAGCGGATTAATTCAGACCCAGTACTTC.

The chain recombines TRBV10-3 with TRBJ1-1, with 8 bases lining up with TRBD1. V was clipped by 8 bases and J by 7 bases; unmatched bases: 9. Germline loops: CDR1 ENHRY, CDR2 SYGVKD. CDR3 length: 13 residues. The CDR3 sequence is CAIGLKTGGEAFF. DNA for the CDR3: TGTGCCATCGGTTTAAAAACAGGGGGTGAAGCTTTCTTT.

This clonotype was detected only a few times. The J gene is TRBJ2-7, the V gene TRBV29-1; TRBD1 aligns across 10 bases. The V and J ends lost 5 bases and 3 bases, in that order; junction bases with no gene match: 13. Germline assignment: CDR1 SQVTM and CDR2 ANQGSEA. This CDR3 spans 16 amino acids. The CDR3 bases are TGCAGCGTTTCCCACCGGGGGACAGGGGCCTTCTACGAGCAGTACTTC. Its translation: CSVSHRGTGAFYEQYF.

There are a few counts of this clonotype. V and J are TRBV11-1 and TRBJ2-7; TRBD1 agrees at 9 bases. The V gene end was trimmed by 7 bases and the J gene end by 2 bases; junction bases not matched to a gene: 9. Germline values: CDR1 SGHAT, CDR2 FQDESV (reference sequence). CDR3 length: 15 amino acids. This chain's CDR3 is CASTFSTGGTYEQYF. The CDR3 DNA sequence: TGTGCCAGCACCTTCTCTACAGGGGGCACCTACGAGCAGTACTTC. The complete variable domain, with remaining parts taken from reference TRBV11-1 and TRBJ2-7, reads EAEVAQSPRYKITEKSQAVAFWCDPISGHATLYWYRQILGQGPELLVQFQDESVVDDSQLPKDRFSAERLKGVDSTLKIQPAELGDSAMYLCASTFSTGGTYEQYFGPGTRLTVT.

This clonotype has just a few counts. The DNA for the CDR3 is TGTGCCAGCAGTTCCCCCGGGACAGCGGTTTATGGCTACACCTTC. Translating gives CASSSPGTAVYGYTF. This chain connects TRBV12-3 or TRBV12-4 to TRBJ1-2, with 7 bases matching TRBD1. This CDR3 spans 15 amino acids. The trim removed 4 bases at V and 5 bases at J, leaving 10 bases unmatched.

The chain links TRBV5-1 to TRBJ2-7; D not resolved. Trimming pared 6 bases from V and 5 bases from J, leaving 15 bases between. Germline CDR1 and CDR2: SGHRS and YFSETQ. The CDR3 covers 13 residues. As DNA, the CDR3 is TGCGCCAGCACACTCCTCCTAGGCGACGAGCAGTACTTC. Protein: CASTLLLGDEQYF.

The chain is built from TRBV12-5 and TRBJ2-3; D unclear. V was shortened by 2 bases and J by 2 bases, with 14 bases between the two germline ends. This CDR3 spans 16 amino acids. CDR1 and CDR2 (germline): LGHNT, FRNRAP. The CDR3 protein is CASGLIRSINTDTQYF. Written as DNA, the CDR3 is TGTGCTAGTGGTTTGATTCGCTCTATTAACACAGATACGCAGTATTTT.

Points on this clonotype: Its ends do not fully match the called genes, so a read error is possible. The V call is TRBV12-3 or TRBV12-4, the J call TRBJ2-2, with 12 bases that match TRBD2. The CDR3 totals 18 residues. The CDR3 nucleotides read TGTGCCAGCAGCTTAGGGGCTAGCGGGAGGGCTGAGACCGGGGAGCTGTTTTTT. Its translation is CASSLGASGRAETGELFF.

The V gene is TRBV29-1, the J gene TRBJ1-5; 11 nucleotides agree with TRBD1. With 6 bases clipped from V and 8 bases from J, the junction kept 3 bases outside the gene matches. Germline assignment: CDR1 SQVTM and CDR2 ANQGSEA. The CDR3 has 12 amino acids. The CDR3 reads CSVGQGGKPQHF. The CDR3 region has the DNA TGCAGCGTGGGACAGGGGGGTAAGCCCCAGCATTTT. The variable domain in full, completed from reference TRBV29-1 and TRBJ1-5, reads SAVISQKPSRDICQRGTSLTIQCQVDSQVTMMFWYRQQPGQSLTLIATANQGSEATYESGFVIDKFPISRPNLTFSTLTVSNMSPEDSSIYLCSVGQGGKPQHFGDGTRLSIL.

This CDR3 reads CASSLGTSGEQYF. The CDR3 coding sequence is TGCGCCAGCAGCCTTGGGACTAGTGGGGAGCAGTACTTC. The V call is TRBV5-1, the J call TRBJ2-7, with TRBD2 matching 8 bases. The CDR3 contains 13 residues. V lost 4 bases to trimming and J lost 7 bases; unmatched junction nucleotides: 7. Germline V CDR1 and CDR2: SGHRS, YFSETQ. Based on the CDR3 plus reference TRBV5-1 and TRBJ2-7, the full variable domain is KAGVTQTPRYLIKTRGQQVTLSCSPISGHRSVSWYQQTPGQGLQFLFEYFSETQRNKGNFPGRFSGRQFSNSRSEMNVSTLELGDSALYLCASSLGTSGEQYFGPGTRLTVT.

This clonotype turned up a few times. The chain employs TRBV20-1 and TRBJ2-7, with D possibly matching TRBD2 (5 bases). This CDR3 has 13 residues. The V and J ends lost 6 bases and 2 bases respectively, with 14 bases between them. Germline assignment: CDR1 DFQATT and CDR2 SNEGSKA (reference sequence). CDR3 in amino acids: CSAPRNGAYEQYF. The CDR3 region has the DNA TGCAGTGCCCCTAGGAACGGGGCCTACGAGCAGTACTTC.

This chain uses TRBV12-3 or TRBV12-4 with TRBJ2-7; TRBD1 aligns across 11 bases. The J segment lost 4 bases and the V segment lost 5 bases, leaving 7 bases of the junction unmatched. This CDR3 is 15 amino acids long. The CDR3 region is CASSPSGTGGYEQYF. The CDR3 nucleotides are TGTGCCAGCAGTCCATCCGGGACAGGGGGTTACGAGCAGTACTTC.

The rearrangement uses TRBV25-1 and TRBJ2-7; 9 bases map to TRBD1. V was clipped by 6 bases and J by 6 bases; unmatched bases: 15. CDR1 MGHDK and CDR2 SYGVNS come from the germline V gene. CDR3 length: 16 amino acids. In nucleotides, the CDR3 is TGTGCCAGCAGCCCCTCTGACAGGGGGAGGCGGATCGAGCAGTACTTC. This codes for CASSPSDRGRRIEQYF.

This clonotype came up a few times. The rearrangement links TRBV6-5 to TRBJ1-4, with 7 bases identical to TRBD1. The CDR3 length is 17 residues. Trimming took 0 bases from V and 2 from J; bases not matched to a gene: 6. Germline V lookup: CDR1 MNHEY, CDR2 SVGAGI. The DNA for the CDR3 is TGTGCCAGCAGTTACTCGTTTGCGGGACAGACTAATGAAAAACTGTTTTTT. It codes for CASSYSFAGQTNEKLFF.

This chain connects TRBV7-9 to TRBJ2-5, with 8 bases lining up with TRBD2. CDR1 and CDR2 (germline): SEHNR, FQNEAQ (reference sequence). The J segment lost 6 bases and the V segment lost 2 bases, leaving 8 bases of the junction unmatched. CDR3 length: 15 residues. In DNA, the CDR3 is TGTGCCAGCAGCTTACTGCGGGAGGCCCATAAGACCCAGTACTTC. Translation gives CASSLLREAHKTQYF.